This is a list of T cell receptor beta chains from one sample in a study of blood T cell repertoires in COVID-19. Sequenced by immunoSEQ multiplex PCR; TCRdb stores in-frame clones only, minus some. The sample has around 29,000 clones, 85% to 90% seen once. The sample was peripheral blood. These receptors all come from a man in his sixties with acute or convalescent COVID-19. Both conserved end residues are part of each CDR3. A D gene is named only where the DNA matches it firmly.

V: TRBV6-6; D: TRBD1; J: TRBJ1-1; CDR3: CASRGTGRSTEAFF; DNA: TGTGCCAGCAGGGGGACAGGGAGGAGTACTGAAGCTTTCTTT
V: TRBV29-1; D: TRBD1; J: TRBJ2-1; CDR3: CSVMDRGENEQFF; DNA: TGCAGCGTTATGGACAGGGGTGAGAATGAGCAGTTCTTC
V: TRBV7-9; D: NA; J: TRBJ2-1; CDR3: CASSLGGATPYNEQFF; DNA: TGTGCCAGCAGTCTAGGGGGGGCTACCCCCTACAATGAGCAGTTCTTC
V: TRBV9; D: TRBD2; J: TRBJ2-3; CDR3: CASSVVSGSGDTQYF; DNA: TGTGCCAGCAGCGTAGTCAGCGGGAGTGGAGATACGCAGTATTTT
V: TRBV5-1; D: NA; J: TRBJ1-2; CDR3: CASSLDGIGGYTF; DNA: TGCGCCAGCAGCTTGGACGGGATCGGTGGCTACACCTTC
V: TRBV18; D: NA; J: TRBJ1-6; CDR3: CASSPSGLSSYNSPLHF; DNA: TGTGCCAGCTCACCAAGCGGGTTAAGCTCCTATAATTCACCCCTCCACTTT
V: TRBV11-2; D: NA; J: TRBJ1-1; CDR3: CASSLPIQGLNTEAFF; DNA: TGTGCCAGCAGCTTACCCATACAGGGCTTGAACACTGAAGCTTTCTTT
V: TRBV5-4; D: TRBD2; J: TRBJ2-3; CDR3: CASSFGLAGGDTQYF; DNA: TGTGCCAGCAGCTTCGGACTAGCGGGGGGGGATACGCAGTATTTT
V: TRBV19; D: TRBD2; J: TRBJ2-1; CDR3: CASSLGPGTSGLYNEQFF; DNA: TGTGCCAGTAGTTTGGGTCCCGGGACTAGCGGACTCTACAATGAGCAGTTCTTC
V: TRBV5-1; D: NA; J: TRBJ2-7; CDR3: CASSLGQTSSYEQYF; DNA: TGCGCCAGCAGCTTGGGACAGACGAGCTCCTACGAGCAGTACTTC
V: TRBV11-2; D: TRBD2; J: TRBJ2-3; CDR3: CASSIELAGGTDTQYF; DNA: TGTGCCAGCAGCATTGAACTAGCGGGGGGCACAGATACGCAGTATTTT
V: TRBV27; D: TRBD1; J: TRBJ2-2; CDR3: CASSTWDRRKNTGELFF; DNA: TGTGCCAGCAGTACATGGGACAGGCGGAAGAACACCGGGGAGCTGTTTTTT
V: TRBV6-5; D: TRBD1; J: TRBJ2-5; CDR3: CASSFGTGSETQYF; DNA: TGTGCCAGCAGTTTCGGGACAGGGTCAGAGACCCAGTACTTC
V: TRBV5-1; D: NA; J: TRBJ1-5; CDR3: CASSSGGEQPQHF; DNA: TGCGCCAGCAGCTCTGGGGGGGAACAGCCCCAGCATTTT
V: TRBV2; D: NA; J: TRBJ1-1; CDR3: CASGRRTENTEAFF; DNA: TGTGCCAGCGGACGGAGGACAGAGAACACTGAAGCTTTCTTT
V: TRBV7-9; D: NA; J: TRBJ1-1; CDR3: CASSGLTGTEAFF; DNA: TGTGCCAGCAGCGGATTGACGGGGACTGAAGCTTTCTTT
V: TRBV3-1/TRBV3-2; D: NA; J: TRBJ2-7; CDR3: CASSLRRGSEQYF; DNA: TGTGCCAGCAGCTTACGCAGGGGAAGTGAGCAGTACTTC
V: TRBV7-2; D: TRBD2; J: TRBJ2-6; CDR3: CASSFRRGRDSGANVLTF; DNA: TGTGCCAGCAGCTTCCGTAGAGGGAGGGACTCTGGGGCCAACGTCCTGACTTTC
V: TRBV5-6; D: NA; J: TRBJ1-1; CDR3: CASSARHNTEAFF; DNA: TGTGCCAGCAGCGCCAGGCATAACACTGAAGCTTTCTTT
V: TRBV6-5; D: NA; J: TRBJ1-5; CDR3: CASSYSGVNQPQHF; DNA: TGTGCCAGCAGTTACTCGGGAGTGAATCAGCCCCAGCATTTT